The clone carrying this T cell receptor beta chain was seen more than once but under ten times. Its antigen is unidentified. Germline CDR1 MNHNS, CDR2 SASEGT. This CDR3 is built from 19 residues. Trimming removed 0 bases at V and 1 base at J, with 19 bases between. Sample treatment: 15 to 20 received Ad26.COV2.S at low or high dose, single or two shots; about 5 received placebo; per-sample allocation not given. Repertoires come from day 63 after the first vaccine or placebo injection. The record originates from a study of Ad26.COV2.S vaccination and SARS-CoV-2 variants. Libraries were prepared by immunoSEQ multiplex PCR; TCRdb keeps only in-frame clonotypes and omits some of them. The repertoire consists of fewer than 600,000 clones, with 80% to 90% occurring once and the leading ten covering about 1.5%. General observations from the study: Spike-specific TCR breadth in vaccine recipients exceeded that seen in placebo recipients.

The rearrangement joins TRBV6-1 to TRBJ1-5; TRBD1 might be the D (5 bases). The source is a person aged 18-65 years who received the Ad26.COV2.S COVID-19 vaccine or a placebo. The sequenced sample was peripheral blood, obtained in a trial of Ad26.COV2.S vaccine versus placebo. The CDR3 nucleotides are TGTGCCAGCAGTGAAGCGCTCCGGACACTAAAGTGGAGCAATCAGCCCCAGCATTTT. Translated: CASSEALRTLKWSNQPQHF.